The text below deals with one TCR beta chain. These data are taken from a study of blood T cell repertoires in COVID-19. Overall study context: The United States, Italy and Spain provided the acute and convalescent COVID-19 samples.

Assay used: immunoSEQ multiplex PCR; TCRdb lists only in-frame clones, some missing. This sample yields approximately 100,000 clones, of which 75% to 90% are seen a single time; over 15% belongs to the top ten. J was trimmed by 2 bases and V by 7 bases; bases with no gene match: 2. Germline assignment: CDR1 SEHNR and CDR2 FQNEAQ (reference sequence). This CDR3 region has 13 residues. The chain combines TRBV7-9 with TRBJ1-5; 7 nucleotides agree with TRBD1. The sequence came from a human donor with acute or convalescent COVID-19. The donor label of this sample is uncertain. Sample: peripheral blood. The CDR3 reads CASTDRGNQPQHF. The CDR3, as DNA: TGTGCCAGCACCGACAGGGGCAATCAGCCCCAGCATTTT.